This TCR beta chain was obtained from a study of graft-versus-host responses after intestinal transplantation. Across the whole study: Transplantation in recipients was multivisceral, liver-intestinal, or isolated intestinal.

TCRdb's table, derived via immunoSEQ multiplex PCR, lists solely in-frame clones and lacks some. The table lists tens of thousands of clones, approximately 96% of them singletons. Study-wide results and limits: Detected in recipient marrow were GvH clones, some of which were first observed in ileum or blood.

As to this clone: The antigen is undetermined.

Sequencing was performed on unstimulated CD8+ T cells sorted from spleen or lymph node cells, taken before transplant. The sequence derives from a human donor who was the organ donor for an intestinal transplant.

CDR3 protein: CASSSDIPANSPLHF. DNA for the CDR3: TGTGCCAGCAGCTCAGACATTCCGGCAAACTCACCCCTCCACTTT. This chain uses TRBV7-9 with TRBJ1-6; no clear D gene. The germline V and J ends were trimmed by 4 bases and 10 bases, with 17 bases remaining between them. Germline CDR1 reads SEHNR; CDR2 reads FQNEAQ (reference sequence). This CDR3 spans 15 amino acids.